The clone carrying this T cell receptor beta chain was counted between two and nine times. The antigen is not known. V lost 1 base to trimming and J lost 2 bases, with 8 bases between them. Germline loops: CDR1 SGHTA, CDR2 FQGNSA. The CDR3 has 14 residues. Some second doses came at about 4 weeks and others at about 12 weeks; these were pooled. The method was immunoSEQ multiplex PCR; TCRdb's version includes in-frame clones alone and lacks a portion of them. Here the sample spans nearly 110,000 clones, over 80% being singletons. The entry originates in a study of T cell responses to AZD1222 COVID-19 vaccine. General study points: Researchers report vaccine-associated CD4 TCRs spanning spike, with dominance at 160-218 and 743-854. Donors were chiefly white British, with a greater number of females, and clonal diversity was perhaps underestimated. At baseline, seropositivity was found in only a handful of AZD1222 recipients.

This clonotype was sampled from an adult who received the AZD1222 COVID-19 vaccine. The genes are TRBV7-2 and TRBJ1-2; D is unclear. The source was peripheral blood, collected 28 days after the second AZD1222 dose. CDR3 residues: CASSLDGPNYGYTF. The CDR3, as DNA: TGTGCCAGCAGCTTAGACGGACCCAACTATGGCTACACCTTC. Full variable domain (rest looked up from reference TRBV7-2 and TRBJ1-2): GAGVSQSPSNKVTEKGKDVELRCDPISGHTALYWYRQSLGQGLEFLIYFQGNSAPDKSGLPSDRFSAERTGGSVSTLTIQRTQQEDSAVYLCASSLDGPNYGYTFGSGTRLTVV.